The T cell receptor beta chain described here comes from a study of read filtering for tumor transcriptome and immune sequencing. At the level of the study: After DNase treatment, RNA was made into whole-transcriptome libraries. General study findings and limits: In IR-seq, single-read clonotypes were approximately 79% of clonotypes but around 3.5% of reads.

As to this clonotype: Its antigen remains unidentified. A single base separates this from a much larger clone, so it may be a read error. Because it lacks the conserved phenylalanine or tryptophan at the end, this CDR3 is likely a read error.

The CDR3 sequence is 13 residues long. The V gene's germline CDR1 is MNHEY and CDR2 SMNVEV (reference sequence). V was trimmed by 8 bases and J by 4 bases, leaving 13 bases between them. From about 0.4 ug of RNA, a library with molecular barcoded alpha/delta and beta/gamma adaptors was made. TCRdb reprocessed the reads via MiXCR and lists one record per CDR3 protein. The data show some 130,000 distinct CDR3 sequences, 10% to 15% seen once. This sequence was found in a donor aged 40 or older with multiple myeloma. Specimen: a population of CD138-negative cells sorted from bone marrow. The rearrangement joins TRBV27 to TRBJ2-3; D call uncertain. In DNA form, the CDR3 reads TGTGCCAGCCAGACTGAATCGGCAGATACGCAGTATCTT. Amino acid sequence: CASQTESADTQYL.